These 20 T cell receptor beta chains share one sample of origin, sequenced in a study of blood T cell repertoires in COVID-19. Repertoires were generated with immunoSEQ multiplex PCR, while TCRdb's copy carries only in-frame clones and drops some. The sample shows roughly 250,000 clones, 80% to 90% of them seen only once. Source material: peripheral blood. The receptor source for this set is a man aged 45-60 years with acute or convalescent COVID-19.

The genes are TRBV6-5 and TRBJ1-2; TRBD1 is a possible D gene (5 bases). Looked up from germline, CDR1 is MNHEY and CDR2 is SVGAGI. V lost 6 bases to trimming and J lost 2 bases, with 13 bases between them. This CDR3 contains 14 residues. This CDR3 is CASSNGHFNYGYTF. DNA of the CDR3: TGTGCCAGCAGCAACGGACATTTCAACTATGGCTACACCTTC.

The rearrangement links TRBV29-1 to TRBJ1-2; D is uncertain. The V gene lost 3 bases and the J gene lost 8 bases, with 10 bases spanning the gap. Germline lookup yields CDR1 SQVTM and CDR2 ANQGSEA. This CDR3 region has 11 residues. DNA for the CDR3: TGCAGCGTTGAGAGGGCGAGAGGCTACACCTTC. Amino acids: CSVERARGYTF.

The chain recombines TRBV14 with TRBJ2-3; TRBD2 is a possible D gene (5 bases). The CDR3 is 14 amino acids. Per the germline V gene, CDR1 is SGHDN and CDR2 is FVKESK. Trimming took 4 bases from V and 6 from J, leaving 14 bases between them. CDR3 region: CASSRTLDLDTQYF. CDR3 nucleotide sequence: TGTGCCAGCAGCCGTACACTAGACTTGGATACGCAGTATTTT.

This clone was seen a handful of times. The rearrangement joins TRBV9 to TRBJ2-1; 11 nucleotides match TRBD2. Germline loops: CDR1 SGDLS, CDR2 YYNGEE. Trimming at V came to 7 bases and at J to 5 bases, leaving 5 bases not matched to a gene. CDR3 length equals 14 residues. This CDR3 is CASGRLAGNNEQFF. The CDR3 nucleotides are TGTGCCAGCGGGAGACTAGCGGGAAACAATGAGCAGTTCTTC.

This CDR3 reads CASSWTVVDQPQHF. CDR3 nucleotides: TGCGCCAGCAGCTGGACAGTAGTGGATCAGCCCCAGCATTTT. The chain combines TRBV4-1 with TRBJ1-5, with D possibly matching TRBD1 (6 bases). Germline V gives CDR1 MGHRA, CDR2 YSYEKL. V was shortened by 5 bases and J by 5 bases, with 13 bases between the two germline ends. The CDR3 loop spans 14 amino acids.

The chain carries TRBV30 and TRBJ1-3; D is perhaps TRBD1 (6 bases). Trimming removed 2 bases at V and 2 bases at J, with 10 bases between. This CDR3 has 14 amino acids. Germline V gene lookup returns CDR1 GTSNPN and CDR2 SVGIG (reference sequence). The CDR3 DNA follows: TGTGCCTGGAGTACAGGGCTGGCTGGAAACACCATATATTTT. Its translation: CAWSTGLAGNTIYF.

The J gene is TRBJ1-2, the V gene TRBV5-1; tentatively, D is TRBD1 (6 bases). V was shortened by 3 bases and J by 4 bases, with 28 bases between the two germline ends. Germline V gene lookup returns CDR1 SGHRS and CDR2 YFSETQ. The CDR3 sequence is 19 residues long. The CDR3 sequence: CASSWDRMEWTVGSYGYTF. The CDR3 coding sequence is TGCGCCAGCAGCTGGGACCGGATGGAGTGGACAGTGGGGAGCTATGGCTACACCTTC.

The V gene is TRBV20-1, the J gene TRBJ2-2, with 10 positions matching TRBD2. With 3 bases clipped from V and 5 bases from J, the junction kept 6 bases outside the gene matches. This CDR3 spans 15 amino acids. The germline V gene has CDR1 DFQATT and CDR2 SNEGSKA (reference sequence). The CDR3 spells CSASASGSRTGELFF. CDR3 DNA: TGCAGTGCTAGTGCTAGCGGGAGCAGGACCGGGGAGCTGTTTTTT.

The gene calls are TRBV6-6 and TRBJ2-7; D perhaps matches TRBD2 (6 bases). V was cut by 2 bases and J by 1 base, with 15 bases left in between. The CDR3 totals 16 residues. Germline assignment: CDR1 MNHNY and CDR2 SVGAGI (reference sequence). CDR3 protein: CASSYPWAAGSYEQYF. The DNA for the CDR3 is TGTGCCAGCAGTTACCCCTGGGCTGCGGGGTCCTACGAGCAGTACTTC.

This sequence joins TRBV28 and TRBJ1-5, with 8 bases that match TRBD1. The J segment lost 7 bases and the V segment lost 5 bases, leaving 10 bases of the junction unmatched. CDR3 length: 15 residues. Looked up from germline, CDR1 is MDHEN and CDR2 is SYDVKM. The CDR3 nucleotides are TGTGCCAGCAGTGCTCCAGGGGGCACGGAACAGCCCCAGCATTTT. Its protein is CASSAPGGTEQPQHF. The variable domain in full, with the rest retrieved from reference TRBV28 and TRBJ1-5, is DVKVTQSSRYLVKRTGEKVFLECVQDMDHENMFWYRQDPGLGLRLIYFSYDVKMKEKGDIPEGYSVSREKKERFSLILESASTNQTSMYLCASSAPGGTEQPQHFGDGTRLSIL.

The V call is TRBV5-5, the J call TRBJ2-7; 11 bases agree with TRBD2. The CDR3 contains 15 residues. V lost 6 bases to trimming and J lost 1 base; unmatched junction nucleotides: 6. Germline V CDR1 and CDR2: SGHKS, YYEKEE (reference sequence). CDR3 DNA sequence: TGTGCCAGCATCAAAACTAGCGGGAGTTCCTACGAGCAGTACTTC. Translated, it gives CASIKTSGSSYEQYF.

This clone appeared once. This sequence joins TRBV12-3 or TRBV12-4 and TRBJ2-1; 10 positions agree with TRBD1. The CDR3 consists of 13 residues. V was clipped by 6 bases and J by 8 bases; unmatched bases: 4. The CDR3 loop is CASRDRGRDEQFF. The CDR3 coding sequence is TGTGCCAGCAGAGACAGGGGGCGGGATGAGCAGTTCTTC.

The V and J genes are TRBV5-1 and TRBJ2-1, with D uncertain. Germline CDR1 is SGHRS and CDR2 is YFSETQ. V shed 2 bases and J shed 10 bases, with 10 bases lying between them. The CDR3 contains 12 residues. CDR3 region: CASSFLGREQFF. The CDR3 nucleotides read TGCGCCAGCAGCTTTCTAGGTCGGGAGCAGTTCTTC.

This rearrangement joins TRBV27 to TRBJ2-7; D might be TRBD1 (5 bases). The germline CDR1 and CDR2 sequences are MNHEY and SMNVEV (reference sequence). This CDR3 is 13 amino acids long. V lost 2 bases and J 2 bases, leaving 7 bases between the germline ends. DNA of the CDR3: TGTGCCAGCAGTTTACAGGGAACCTACGAGCAGTACTTC. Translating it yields CASSLQGTYEQYF.

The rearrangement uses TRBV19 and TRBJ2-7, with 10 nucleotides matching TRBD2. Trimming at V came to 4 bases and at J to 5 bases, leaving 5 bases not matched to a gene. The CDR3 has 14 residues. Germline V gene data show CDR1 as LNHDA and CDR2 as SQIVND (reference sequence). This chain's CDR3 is CASSTGLAFHEQYF. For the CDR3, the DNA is TGTGCCAGTAGTACGGGACTAGCGTTCCACGAGCAGTACTTC.

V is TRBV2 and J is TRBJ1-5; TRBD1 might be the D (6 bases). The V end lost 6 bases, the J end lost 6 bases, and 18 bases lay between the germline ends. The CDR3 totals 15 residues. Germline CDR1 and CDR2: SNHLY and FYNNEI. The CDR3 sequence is CASRGGARGGQPQHF. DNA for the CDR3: TGTGCCAGCAGAGGGGGGGCACGAGGTGGTCAGCCCCAGCATTTT.

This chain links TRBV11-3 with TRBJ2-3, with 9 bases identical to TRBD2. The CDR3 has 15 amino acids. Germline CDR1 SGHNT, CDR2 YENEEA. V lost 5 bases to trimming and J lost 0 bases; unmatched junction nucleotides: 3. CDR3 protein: CASSRGLASTDTQYF. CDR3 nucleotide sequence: TGTGCCAGCAGCAGGGGACTAGCTAGCACAGATACGCAGTATTTT.

The CDR3 here is CSPSGAFF. CDR3 nucleotide sequence: TGCAGTCCTTCCGGAGCTTTCTTT. The rearrangement joins TRBV20-1 to TRBJ1-1; D gene ambiguous. The CDR3 covers 8 residues. Trimming shortened V by 8 bases and J by 10 bases, and 8 bases separated the two germline ends. CDR1 DFQATT and CDR2 SNEGSKA come from the germline V gene (reference sequence).

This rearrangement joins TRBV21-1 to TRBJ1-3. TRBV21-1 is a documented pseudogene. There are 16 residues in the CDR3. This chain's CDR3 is CASSKKTDLTRNTIYF. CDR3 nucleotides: TGTGCCAGCAGCAAAAAAACCGATCTAACCCGGAACACCATATATTTT.

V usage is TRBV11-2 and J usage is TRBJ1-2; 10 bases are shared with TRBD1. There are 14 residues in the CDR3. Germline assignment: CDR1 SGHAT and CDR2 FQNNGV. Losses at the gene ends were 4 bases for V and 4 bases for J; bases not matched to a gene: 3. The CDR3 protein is CASSWTGGRYGYTF. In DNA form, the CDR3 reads TGTGCCAGCAGCTGGACAGGGGGTCGCTATGGCTACACCTTC.